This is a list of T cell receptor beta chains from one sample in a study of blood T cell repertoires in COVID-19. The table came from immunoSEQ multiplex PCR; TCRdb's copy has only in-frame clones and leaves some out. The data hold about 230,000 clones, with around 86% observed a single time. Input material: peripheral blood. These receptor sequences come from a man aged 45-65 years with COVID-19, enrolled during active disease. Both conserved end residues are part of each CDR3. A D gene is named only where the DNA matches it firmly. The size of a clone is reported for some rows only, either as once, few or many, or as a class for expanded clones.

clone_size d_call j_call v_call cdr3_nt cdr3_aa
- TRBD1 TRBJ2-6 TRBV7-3 TGTGCCAGCAGCTTAGGACAGGGTAGTGGCTCTGGGGCCAACGTCCTGACTTTC CASSLGQGSGSGANVLTF
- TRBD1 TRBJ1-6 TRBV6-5 TGTGCCAGCACCGAAAACAGGGGCAGTTCACCCCTCCACTTT CASTENRGSSPLHF
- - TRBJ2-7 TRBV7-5 TGTGCCAGAAGCTGGGGGACTAGCGGGACTGGATTCGACGAGCAGTACTTC CARSWGTSGTGFDEQYF
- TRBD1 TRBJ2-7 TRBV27 TGTGCCAGCAGACCGGGACAGGACGTTTCCGAGCAGTACTTC CASRPGQDVSEQYF
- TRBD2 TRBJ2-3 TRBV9 TGTGCCAGCAGCGTAGGGACTAGCGGGGGGCTTCGAACAGATACGCAGTATTTT CASSVGTSGGLRTDTQYF
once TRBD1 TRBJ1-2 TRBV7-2 TGTGCCAGCAGCTTACCCGGACAGGCGCCCACCTATGGCTACACCTTC CASSLPGQAPTYGYTF
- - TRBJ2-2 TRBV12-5 TGTGCTAGTGGCATAAGGGGCACCGGGGAGCTGTTTTTT CASGIRGTGELFF
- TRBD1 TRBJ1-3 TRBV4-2 TGTGCCAGCAGCCCACGGGACAGGGGGCGAACTGGAAACACCATATATTTT CASSPRDRGRTGNTIYF
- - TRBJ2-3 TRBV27 TGTGCCAGCAGTTTATCGACGGGGACTAGCACAGATACGCAGTATTTT CASSLSTGTSTDTQYF
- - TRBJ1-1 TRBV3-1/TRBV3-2 TGTGCCAGCAGCCTTGGAGGGAAGGACACTGAAGCTTTCTTT CASSLGGKDTEAFF
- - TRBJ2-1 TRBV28 TGTGCCAGCAGTTCAACAGGAGTGCGGACGAATGAGCAGTTCTTC CASSSTGVRTNEQFF
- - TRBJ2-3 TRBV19 TGTGCCAGTAGCCCCAGAGGGACTAGCACAGATACGCAGTATTTT CASSPRGTSTDTQYF
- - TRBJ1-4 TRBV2 TGTGCCAGCAGTGATGGCAGTGAAAAACTGTTTTTT CASSDGSEKLFF
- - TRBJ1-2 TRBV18 TGTGCCAGCTCACCACCGGGGTCAGGGGATGGCTACACCTTC CASSPPGSGDGYTF
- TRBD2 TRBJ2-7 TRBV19 TGTGCCAGTAGTTTAGCGGGAGGACCAAACTACGAGCAGTACTTC CASSLAGGPNYEQYF
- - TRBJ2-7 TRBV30 TGTGCCTGGTCCGTACTCCGAGGACTACACTACGAGCAGTACTTC CAWSVLRGLHYEQYF
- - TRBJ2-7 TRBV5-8 TGTGCCAGCAGCTTGGCGGCTAGAAGCTCCTACGAGCAGTACTTC CASSLAARSSYEQYF
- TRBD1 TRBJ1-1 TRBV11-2 TGTGCCAGCAGCCCCCAGCGAAATGAACCGGGACAGACGAATGAAGCTTTCTTT CASSPQRNEPGQTNEAFF
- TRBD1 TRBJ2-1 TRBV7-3 TGTGCCAGCAGCCTCGGACAGGGGCAGTTCTTC CASSLGQGQFF
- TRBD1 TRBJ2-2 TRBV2 TGTGCCAGCAGTGTACGGACAGGGAGTGGCGGGGAGCTGTTTTTT CASSVRTGSGGELFF
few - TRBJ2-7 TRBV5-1 TGCGCCAGCAGCCCGCGGGCCAGCAGCTCCTACGAGCAGTACTTC CASSPRASSSYEQYF
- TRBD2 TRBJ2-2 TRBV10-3 TGTGCCACAAAAAACGCTAGCGGGAGGGCCTTAAGGAGCGGGGAGCTGTTTTTT CATKNASGRALRSGELFF
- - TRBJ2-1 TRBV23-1 TGCGCCAGCAGTCAACGGCCGGAGGGGGCGGATAGTGAGCAGTTCTTC CASSQRPEGADSEQFF
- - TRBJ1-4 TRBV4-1 TGCGCCAGCAGCCAACCACAGGGTGAGCTGACTAATGAAAAACTGTTTTTT CASSQPQGELTNEKLFF
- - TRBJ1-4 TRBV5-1 TGCGCCAGCAGCTTCCAAACACCGCAGGGAACTAATGAAAAACTGTTTTTT CASSFQTPQGTNEKLFF
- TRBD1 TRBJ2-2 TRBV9 TGTGCCAGCAGCGTAGAAGGGGGCTACACCGGGGAGCTGTTTTTT CASSVEGGYTGELFF
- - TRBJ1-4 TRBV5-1 TGCGCCAGCAGCTTTTGGGGGCTGGGACAAGAAAAACTGTTTTTT CASSFWGLGQEKLFF
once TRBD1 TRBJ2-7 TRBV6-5 TGTGCCAGCAGCACAGGGGCCTACGAGCAGTACTTC CASSTGAYEQYF
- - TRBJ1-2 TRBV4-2 TGTGCCAGCAGCCAAGATCCGGGTAACTATGGCTACACCTTC CASSQDPGNYGYTF
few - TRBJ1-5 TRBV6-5 TGTGCCAGCAGCCCCGACAGGAATCAGCCCCAGCATTTT CASSPDRNQPQHF
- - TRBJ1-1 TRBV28 TGTGCCAGCAGTTCCACCACGGACACGGGCAATCCTTTT CASSSTTDTGNPF
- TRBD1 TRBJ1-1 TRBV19 TGTGCCAGTAGTTACAGGGGGCGGTTTGGAGGCACTGAAGCTTTCTTT CASSYRGRFGGTEAFF
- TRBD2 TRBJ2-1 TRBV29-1 TGCAGCGTTGAGCGACTAGCGGCATCCTACAATGAGCAGTTCTTC CSVERLAASYNEQFF
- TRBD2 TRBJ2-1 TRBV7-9 TGTGCCAGCAGCTTAGCGCTCGGGGGGATAACATACAATGAGCAGTTCTTC CASSLALGGITYNEQFF
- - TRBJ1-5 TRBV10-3 TGTGCCATCAGTGATGGATGGGCGCAGCCCCAGCATTTT CAISDGWAQPQHF
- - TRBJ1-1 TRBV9 TGTGCCAGCAGCGGACAGGTCGGGTGGTCTGAAGCTTTCTTT CASSGQVGWSEAFF
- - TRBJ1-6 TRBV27 TGTGCCAGCAGTTTATCTCGTGGGCATTCACCCCTCCACTTT CASSLSRGHSPLHF
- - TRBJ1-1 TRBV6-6 TGTGCCAGCACCGGGAAGACTGAAGCTTTCTTT CASTGKTEAFF
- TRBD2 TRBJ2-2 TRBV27 TGTGCCAGCAGTTTATGGGAGGGCACGGGCACCGGGGAGCTGTTTTTT CASSLWEGTGTGELFF
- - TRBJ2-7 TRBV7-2 TGTGCCAGCAGGGGTGGGACCACCCGGGGGAACGAGCAGTACTTC CASRGGTTRGNEQYF
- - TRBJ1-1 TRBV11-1 TGTGCCAGCAGCCCGAACAGGGACACTGAAGCTTTCTTT CASSPNRDTEAFF
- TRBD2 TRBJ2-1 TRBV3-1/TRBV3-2 TGTGCCAGCAGCCAATGGGAGGGTGAGCAGTTCTTC CASSQWEGEQFF
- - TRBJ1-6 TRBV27 TGTGCCAGCAGTAGACAGGTTGGAGAAAACTCCTATAATTCACCCCTCCACTTT CASSRQVGENSYNSPLHF
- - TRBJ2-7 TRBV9 TGTGCCAGCAGCGTAGGCGTGGTCGGTTACGAGCAGTACTTC CASSVGVVGYEQYF
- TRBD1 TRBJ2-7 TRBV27 TGTGCCAGCAGTTTCACAGGGGGCGGCGAGCAGTACTTC CASSFTGGGEQYF